This passage covers 26 T cell receptor beta chains from one sample sequenced in a study of response to subunit inactivated influenza vaccine listed by TCRdb under 2018. Libraries were constructed by RT-PCR. TCRdb shows the sequencer as Illumina HiSeq 2500. The raw public data were reprocessed by TCRdb itself: fastp quality trimming at Q25, MiXCR clonotype calling, in-frame beta chains only. All rows with the same CDR3 protein become a single entry with the most common DNA and genes. This sample is represented by about 650,000 distinct CDR3 sequences; about 15% of them were singletons. The top ten clones comprise around 10% of the sample. Sequencing was performed on PBMCs from blood, taken roughly 13 days after vaccination. These receptors all come from a man in his fifties who received an inactivated influenza vaccine. Donor details come from another sample of the same person, matched by shared clones.

The rearrangement uses TRBV20-1 and TRBJ1-5; no definite D call. The germline CDR1 and CDR2 sequences are DFQATT and SNEGSKA (reference sequence). The V end lost 6 bases, the J end lost 1 base, and 7 bases lay between the germline ends. This CDR3 has 12 residues. CDR3 bases: TGCAGTGCCTCCGAAAGCAATCAGCCCCAGCATTTT. Its protein product is CSASESNQPQHF.

There are many counts of this clonotype. The chain combines TRBV4-1 with TRBJ2-7, with unresolved D. CDR3 length: 13 residues. V was shortened by 2 bases and J by 2 bases, with 7 bases between the two germline ends. Per the germline V gene, CDR1 is MGHRA and CDR2 is YSYEKL. CDR3 sequence: CASSQPQTYEQYF. The CDR3 bases are TGCGCCAGCAGCCAACCACAAACCTACGAGCAGTACTTC.

This clonotype came up many times. The chain links TRBV20-1 to TRBJ2-7; 9 bases match TRBD2. With 3 bases clipped from V and 2 bases from J, the junction kept 5 bases outside the gene matches. The CDR3 is 14 amino acids. CDR1 is DFQATT, CDR2 SNEGSKA, per germline (reference sequence). The CDR3 protein is CSASPTSGPYEQYF. For the CDR3, the DNA is TGCAGTGCTAGTCCGACTAGCGGCCCCTACGAGCAGTACTTC.

V and J are TRBV7-2 and TRBJ2-7; 10 bases fit TRBD1. Trimming cost V 1 base and J 4 bases; bases outside gene matches: 4. Germline V CDR1 and CDR2: SGHTA, FQGNSA. This CDR3 contains 15 residues. The CDR3 is CASSLVGQGEYEQYF. The DNA for the CDR3 is TGTGCCAGCAGCTTAGTAGGACAGGGGGAATACGAGCAGTACTTC.

With respect to this clonotype: Here the CDR3 omits its conserved ending phenylalanine or tryptophan, so a read error is the likely source. This chain joins TRBV18 and TRBJ2-1, with 10 bases lining up with TRBD2. The J segment lost 6 bases and the V segment lost 3 bases, leaving 8 bases of the junction unmatched. CDR3 length equals 16 residues. In germline, CDR1 is KGHSH, CDR2 LQKENI. The CDR3 DNA sequence: TGTGCCAGCTCACCTTCGAGCGGGGGGGCAGTCAATGAGCAGTTCCTC. Residues: CASSPSSGGAVNEQFL.

In this sample, this clonotype turned up a few times. This sequence joins TRBV5-1 and TRBJ2-3; 10 bases are shared with TRBD2. Trimming removed 0 bases from V and 9 bases from J; junction bases left unmatched: 10. This CDR3 comprises 16 residues. Germline CDR1 reads SGHRS; CDR2 reads YFSETQ. CDR3 sequence: CASSLGTSGAEGTQYF. The DNA for the CDR3 is TGCGCCAGCAGCTTGGGCACTAGCGGGGCCGAGGGAACGCAGTATTTT.

The chain links TRBV6-1 to TRBJ2-7, with D maybe TRBD2 (5 bases). This CDR3 contains 14 residues. Looked up from germline, CDR1 is MNHNS and CDR2 is SASEGT. Trimming left V 2 bases short and J 3 bases short, with 11 bases between. The CDR3 coding sequence is TGTGCCAGCAGTGAAAACCGGGATTACTACGAGCAGTACTTC. The encoded protein is CASSENRDYYEQYF.

This chain joins TRBV9 and TRBJ2-2; no clear D. Trimming pared 0 bases from V and 0 bases from J, leaving 15 bases between. The length of the CDR3 is 18 residues. Germline CDR1 reads SGDLS; CDR2 reads YYNGEE. Here the CDR3 DNA reads TGTGCCAGCAGCGTAGTCGCGATTCCCGGACCGAACACCGGGGAGCTGTTTTTT. As protein: CASSVVAIPGPNTGELFF.

This clonotype turned up a few times. The chain combines TRBV10-3 with TRBJ2-3; TRBD2 agrees at 7 bases. The trim removed 4 bases at V and 5 bases at J, leaving 15 bases unmatched. Germline V lookup: CDR1 ENHRY, CDR2 SYGVKD. The CDR3 covers 17 residues. CDR3 DNA: TGTGCCATCAGTGGGCTCTCCGGCACTAGCGTAGGAGATACGCAGTATTTT. Residues: CAISGLSGTSVGDTQYF.

In its sample, this clonotype was seen a few times. The chain joins TRBV3-1 to TRBJ2-7; TRBD1 might be the D (6 bases). Between the trimmed V and J ends, which lost 4 bases and 5 bases, there was a span of 15 bases. Germline lookup yields CDR1 LGHDT and CDR2 YNNKEL (reference sequence). There are 14 residues in the CDR3. DNA for the CDR3: TGTGCCAGCAGCCTTACCTCCGGGACACACGAGCAGTACTTC. Protein product: CASSLTSGTHEQYF.

This clonotype was recorded a few times. The chain carries TRBV29-1 and TRBJ2-3, with D possibly TRBD1 on 5 matching bases. The CDR3 loop spans 12 amino acids. Germline values: CDR1 SQVTM, CDR2 ANQGSEA. Deletions cut 8 bases from V and 1 base from J, with 10 bases between. As DNA, the CDR3 is TGCAGCATCGGACAAGGCACAGATACGCAGTATTTT. Translation: CSIGQGTDTQYF.

V usage is TRBV6-2 or TRBV6-3 and J usage is TRBJ1-2; 11 bases are a match to TRBD1. The CDR3 has 14 amino acids. Per the germline V gene, CDR1 is MNHEY and CDR2 is SVGEGT. The trim removed 6 bases at V and 6 bases at J, leaving 6 bases unmatched. In DNA form, the CDR3 reads TGTGCCAGCAGCCGGACAGGGGGCGAGCATGGCTACACCTTC. Amino acid sequence: CASSRTGGEHGYTF.

The chain joins TRBV11-3 to TRBJ2-1; the match to TRBD2 covers 11 bases. This CDR3 region has 15 residues. The germline CDR1 and CDR2 sequences are SGHNT and YENEEA. V was clipped by 1 base and J by 9 bases; unmatched bases: 5. Here the CDR3 reads CASSLGTSGSSEQFF. DNA for the CDR3: TGTGCCAGCAGCTTAGGCACTAGCGGGAGTAGTGAGCAGTTCTTC.

This chain links TRBV28 with TRBJ2-4, with D maybe TRBD2 (5 bases). This CDR3 spans 15 amino acids. The V end was cut by 1 base, the J end by 3 bases, with 10 bases between. In germline, CDR1 is MDHEN, CDR2 SYDVKM. The CDR3 DNA sequence: TGTGCCAGCAGTTTATCCGGGATTCTCAAAAACATTCAGTACTTC. It specifies CASSLSGILKNIQYF.

This clonotype was seen more than once but under ten times. This chain connects TRBV11-1 to TRBJ2-1; 12 bases line up with TRBD2. This CDR3 has 16 residues. Trimming cost V 5 bases and J 9 bases; bases outside gene matches: 11. Germline V lookup: CDR1 SGHAT, CDR2 FQDESV (reference sequence). CDR3 nucleotide sequence: TGTGCCAGCAGCCATCGACTAGCGGGAGATTTAGGTGAGCAGTTCTTC. Amino acid sequence: CASSHRLAGDLGEQFF.

The gene calls are TRBV5-1 and TRBJ2-5, with 11 positions matching TRBD2. V lost 5 bases and J lost 4; bases outside the gene matches: 7. CDR3 length: 15 residues. Germline CDR1 and CDR2: SGHRS and YFSETQ. Written as DNA, the CDR3 is TGCGCCAGCAGGAACCCTAGCGGGGGGTCAGAGACCCAGTACTTC. Its protein product is CASRNPSGGSETQYF. The entire variable domain, with the rest obtained from reference TRBV5-1 and TRBJ2-5, is as follows: KAGVTQTPRYLIKTRGQQVTLSCSPISGHRSVSWYQQTPGQGLQFLFEYFSETQRNKGNFPGRFSGRQFSNSRSEMNVSTLELGDSALYLCASRNPSGGSETQYFGPGTRLLVL.

This clonotype was counted a few times. This chain connects TRBV20-1 to TRBJ2-7; a possible D gene is TRBD2 (6 bases). Per germline, CDR1 DFQATT and CDR2 SNEGSKA (reference sequence). V was clipped by 0 bases and J by 6 bases, with 15 bases between them. This CDR3 is built from 14 residues. CDR3 sequence: CSARDLRSSGEQYF. The CDR3 nucleotides are TGCAGTGCTAGAGATCTCCGGAGTAGCGGCGAGCAGTACTTC.

This clonotype was detected a few times. The V gene is TRBV6-7, the J gene TRBJ2-6, with D possibly being TRBD1 (6 bases). TRBV6-7 is flagged as an ORF with uncertain function. CDR3 length: 17 amino acids. V lost 0 bases to trimming and J lost 0 bases, with 9 bases between them. The DNA of the CDR3 is TGTGCCAGCAGTTACTCGATACAGGGCTCTGGGGCCAACGTCCTGACTTTC. The encoded protein is CASSYSIQGSGANVLTF.

In nucleotides, the CDR3 is TGTGCCAGCAGCGCGAACCATGGGACTAAAAATGAGCAGTTCTTC. Translated, it gives CASSANHGTKNEQFF. The genes are TRBV7-8 and TRBJ2-1, with 7 bases matching TRBD2. Trimming cost V 5 bases and J 7 bases; bases outside gene matches: 11. This CDR3 has 15 residues. The V gene's germline CDR1 is SGHVS and CDR2 FQNEAQ.

This clonotype turned up a few times. J is TRBJ2-5 and V is TRBV7-2; no definite D call. The CDR3 is 14 residues long. The germline V gene has CDR1 SGHTA and CDR2 FQGNSA. Trimming cost V 4 bases and J 4 bases, with 13 bases left between them. The CDR3 spells CASSSQASGETQYF. CDR3 DNA sequence: TGTGCCAGCAGCTCGCAGGCGTCTGGAGAGACCCAGTACTTC.

The chain uses TRBV7-2 and TRBJ2-3, with D uncertain. The V and J ends lost 1 base and 2 bases respectively, with 10 bases between them. CDR1 is SGHTA, CDR2 FQGNSA, per germline. The CDR3 length is 15 residues. CDR3 DNA: TGTGCCAGCAGCTTAGTCAGGACCGTCACAGATACGCAGTATTTT. Amino acid sequence: CASSLVRTVTDTQYF.

CDR3 protein: CASSPFMGATDTQYF. In nucleotides, the CDR3 is TGTGCCAGCAGCCCTTTTATGGGGGCTACAGATACGCAGTATTTT. The chain couples TRBV7-3 to TRBJ2-3; possibly TRBD1 for D (6 bases). The CDR3 spans 15 residues. Trimming stripped 5 bases from V and 3 bases from J, with 15 bases between. Germline loops: CDR1 SGHTA, CDR2 FQGTGA.

The chain has TRBV5-1 and TRBJ2-7, with D uncertain. The V end was cut by 0 bases, the J end by 6 bases, with 7 bases between. Germline CDR1 SGHRS, CDR2 YFSETQ. This CDR3 contains 12 residues. The CDR3 reads CASSLVGIEQYF. CDR3 in DNA: TGCGCCAGCAGCTTGGTAGGGATCGAGCAGTACTTC.

There are many counts of this clonotype. The genes are TRBV28 and TRBJ1-2, with D possibly TRBD1 on 6 matching bases. V shed 5 bases and J shed 7 bases, with 8 bases lying between them. The CDR3 contains 11 residues. The germline V gene encodes CDR1 MDHEN and CDR2 SYDVKM. The CDR3 DNA reads TGTGCCAGCAGTCGGGACACTGGCTACACCTTC. Amino acids: CASSRDTGYTF.

This CDR3 reads CASSQDRGGNVRGDTQYF. The CDR3 nucleotides are TGCGCCAGCAGCCAAGATAGGGGGGGAAATGTACGGGGAGATACGCAGTATTTT. V gene TRBV4-1 combines with J gene TRBJ2-3, with D maybe TRBD2 (7 bases). Germline V gives CDR1 MGHRA, CDR2 YSYEKL. The CDR3 runs 18 residues. V lost 0 bases and J 5 bases, leaving 21 bases between the germline ends.

This chain connects TRBV12-3 or TRBV12-4 to TRBJ2-5; D not certain. V was shortened by 6 bases and J by 2 bases, with 16 bases between the two germline ends. The CDR3 has 15 amino acids. This chain's CDR3 is CASSNHHSAQETQYF. CDR3 in DNA: TGTGCCAGCAGCAATCATCACAGTGCTCAAGAGACCCAGTACTTC.